This T cell receptor (beta chain) was retrieved from a study of T cells in Graves' hyperthyroidism and ophthalmopathy. The CDR3 totals 15 residues. The V and J ends lost 5 bases and 8 bases respectively, with 21 bases between them. CDR1 SNHLY and CDR2 FYNNEI come from the germline V gene. Amplified TCR beta CDR3 regions came from RNA transcripts. An initial round of RT-PCR targeting the TCR CDR3 relied on the HTBI primer set. Each CDR3 protein gets one entry after TCRdb re-called the multiplex PCR reads with MiXCR. The sample shows roughly 710,000 distinct CDR3 sequences, about a third of them seen only once. In its sample, this clonotype was seen a few times.

This clonotype was obtained from a woman aged 40-49 years with Graves' hyperthyroidism. This chain joins TRBV2 and TRBJ1-2; possible D gene TRBD1, 5 bases. The sequencing sample was made of blood. In DNA form, the CDR3 reads TGTGCCAGCAGTTACAGCGGGACGGGCGGGGGAGGCTACACCTTC. Translating it yields CASSYSGTGGGGYTF.